What follows are 6 T cell receptor beta chains derived from one specimen sequenced in a study of OX40 agonist ivuxolimab in advanced cancers. The receptor library was made with the immunoSEQ multiplex PCR assay. This is the immuneACCESS table as TCRdb keeps it, with only in-frame sequences that have V and J called. A part of the clones is gone; compared with another copy, unresolved V genes explain less than half, and the rest is unexplained. The sample has more than 65,000 clones on record, 88% of them singletons. The biggest ten clones account for around 0.93% of the sample. The sequencing here drew on CD4+ or CD8+ T cells sorted from blood, taken in a trial of the OX40 agonist ivuxolimab. These receptors originate from an adult with an advanced solid tumor such as melanoma, head and neck, liver or kidney cancer.

V and J are TRBV10-1 and TRBJ2-1, with 7 bases lining up with TRBD1. Germline V gene lookup returns CDR1 WNHNN and CDR2 SYGVQD (reference sequence). V lost 5 bases to trimming and J lost 10 bases; unmatched junction nucleotides: 8. CDR3 size: 13 residues. CDR3 sequence (DNA): TGCGCCAGCAGTAACTACAGGGGTGTGGAGCAGTTCTTC. Translated: CASSNYRGVEQFF.

The J gene is TRBJ2-1, the V gene TRBV6-5, with 9 bases that match TRBD1. Germline CDR1 MNHEY, CDR2 SVGAGI. The CDR3 consists of 15 residues. After removal of 6 bases from V and 8 bases from J, the junction contained 11 bases not matched to a gene. The CDR3 nucleotides are TGTGCCAGCAGCTATACCGGGACAGGGCAACATGAGCAGTTCTTC. Translated: CASSYTGTGQHEQFF.

The chain uses TRBV28 and TRBJ2-5, with TRBD2 identical over 9 bases. The J call may be wrong; the DNA end is better matched by TRBJ2-7. Per germline, CDR1 MDHEN and CDR2 SYDVKM. The CDR3 runs 14 residues. In DNA, the CDR3 is TGTGCCAGCAGTTTCGGCGGGAGGGCCCACGAGCAGTACTTC. It is translated as CASSFGGRAHEQYF.

The CDR3 is CASSISDSINIQYF. The DNA for the CDR3 is TGTGCCAGCTCAATCTCCGACAGTATAAACATTCAGTACTTC. The genes are TRBV18 and TRBJ2-4; D may be TRBD1 (5 bases). The CDR3 has 14 residues. CDR1 KGHSH and CDR2 LQKENI come from the germline V gene. With 5 bases removed from V and 6 bases from J, the gap between germline ends came to 14 bases. Looking up the rest from reference TRBV18 and TRBJ2-4 gives the full variable domain: NAGVMQNPRHLVRRRGQEARLRCSPMKGHSHVYWYRQLPEEGLKFMVYLQKENIIDESGMPKERFSAEFPKEGPSILRIQQVVRGDSAAYFCASSISDSINIQYFGAGTRLSVL.

This clone has a single count. The V gene is TRBV10-3, the J gene TRBJ2-1, with TRBD2 matching 7 bases. This CDR3 contains 16 residues. V lost 0 bases and J lost 1; bases outside the gene matches: 3. Looked up from germline, CDR1 is ENHRY and CDR2 is SYGVKD. In DNA form, the CDR3 reads TGTGCCATCAGTGAGTCTGGCGGGAGATCCTACAATGAGCAGTTCTTC. It translates to CAISESGGRSYNEQFF.

V gene TRBV7-6 combines with J gene TRBJ2-2, with no clear D. Germline values: CDR1 SGHVS, CDR2 FNYEAQ. The CDR3 has 14 residues. V lost 5 bases to trimming and J lost 0 bases, with 7 bases between them. The CDR3 spells CASSQLTNTGELFF. CDR3 nucleotides: TGTGCCAGCAGCCAACTCACGAACACCGGGGAGCTGTTTTTT.